These T cell receptor beta chains were read from a single sample in a study of radiotherapy plus CTLA-4 blockade in lung cancer. The repertoire was sequenced with immunoSEQ multiplex PCR; TCRdb's copy has only in-frame clones and lacks some. The repertoire has about 19,000 clones, about 82% of them found once; the top ten carry roughly a quarter. The starting material was peripheral blood, obtained from a patient treated with radiotherapy plus ipilimumab. The receptors were gathered from a human donor with non-small cell lung cancer whose response to radiotherapy plus ipilimumab could not be evaluated. The CDR3 runs from the conserved cysteine through the conserved F or W. The D gene is left open where the match is weak. Only part of the rows carry a size: once, few, many, or a class if the clone is expanded.

CDR3 protein: CASIQAGGTEAFF
CDR3 DNA: TGTGCCAGCATCCAAGCCGGGGGGACTGAAGCTTTCTTT
V gene: TRBV7-9
J gene: TRBJ1-1
clone size: NA
D gene: NA

CDR3 protein: CASSTVQGASETQYF
CDR3 DNA: TGTGCCAGTAGTACTGTACAGGGGGCGTCAGAGACCCAGTACTTC
V gene: TRBV19
J gene: TRBJ2-5
clone size: NA
D gene: TRBD1

CDR3 protein: CAVTSMVQGRHEQYF
CDR3 DNA: TGTGCCGTAACAAGCATGGTACAGGGGAGACACGAGCAGTACTTC
V gene: TRBV10-3
J gene: TRBJ2-7
clone size: NA
D gene: TRBD1

CDR3 protein: CASSPLREEAFF
CDR3 DNA: TGTGCCAGCTCACCACTTAGGGAGGAAGCTTTCTTT
V gene: TRBV18
J gene: TRBJ1-1
clone size: NA
D gene: NA

CDR3 protein: CASSPGSGTSSHTQYF
CDR3 DNA: TGTGCCAGCAGCCCCGGTTCCGGGACTAGCAGTCATACGCAGTATTTT
V gene: TRBV5-4
J gene: TRBJ2-3
clone size: NA
D gene: TRBD2

CDR3 protein: CASSPLAVDNEQFF
CDR3 DNA: TGTGCCAGCAGTCCACTAGCGGTCGACAATGAGCAGTTCTTC
V gene: TRBV28
J gene: TRBJ2-1
clone size: NA
D gene: TRBD2

CDR3 protein: CARSFYGRARETQYF
CDR3 DNA: TGTGCCAGAAGCTTCTACGGGAGGGCCAGAGAGACCCAGTACTTC
V gene: TRBV5-3
J gene: TRBJ2-5
clone size: NA
D gene: TRBD2

CDR3 protein: CASRTDRYSNQPQHF
CDR3 DNA: TGTGCCAGCAGGACGGACAGATATAGCAATCAGCCCCAGCATTTT
V gene: TRBV2
J gene: TRBJ1-5
clone size: NA
D gene: NA

CDR3 protein: CASGGTGSSPLHF
CDR3 DNA: TGTGCCAGCGGCGGGACAGGGTCCTCACCCCTCCACTTT
V gene: TRBV7-9
J gene: TRBJ1-6
clone size: NA
D gene: TRBD1

CDR3 protein: CASSDPYGGDGYTF
CDR3 DNA: TGTGCCAGCAGTGACCCTTACGGCGGGGATGGCTACACCTTC
V gene: TRBV25-1
J gene: TRBJ1-2
clone size: NA
D gene: NA

CDR3 protein: CASSLFSTSGGYEQYF
CDR3 DNA: TGCGCCAGCAGCTTGTTTTCGACTAGCGGGGGATACGAGCAGTACTTC
V gene: TRBV5-1
J gene: TRBJ2-7
clone size: NA
D gene: TRBD2

CDR3 protein: CASSSNRGKSNYGYTF
CDR3 DNA: TGTGCCAGCAGTTCGAACAGGGGGAAGTCTAACTATGGCTACACCTTC
V gene: TRBV6-6
J gene: TRBJ1-2
clone size: NA
D gene: TRBD1

CDR3 protein: CASSLPRSYNEQFF
CDR3 DNA: TGTGCCAGCAGTTTACCCAGGTCCTACAATGAGCAGTTCTTC
V gene: TRBV28
J gene: TRBJ2-1
clone size: NA
D gene: NA

CDR3 protein: CASSGGMRLAGTSYNEQFF
CDR3 DNA: TGTGCCAGCAGTGGGGGTATGAGACTAGCGGGAACGTCCTACAATGAGCAGTTCTTC
V gene: TRBV2
J gene: TRBJ2-1
clone size: NA
D gene: TRBD2

CDR3 protein: CASSERANYGYTF
CDR3 DNA: TGTGCCAGCTCAGAGAGAGCTAACTATGGCTACACCTTC
V gene: TRBV18
J gene: TRBJ1-2
clone size: NA
D gene: NA

CDR3 protein: CASSRTGANVLTF
CDR3 DNA: TGCGCCAGCAGCCGGACAGGGGCCAACGTCCTGACTTTC
V gene: TRBV4-1
J gene: TRBJ2-6
clone size: NA
D gene: NA

CDR3 protein: CASSSTGGSWETQYF
CDR3 DNA: TGTGCCAGCAGCTCCACAGGGGGATCTTGGGAGACCCAGTACTTC
V gene: TRBV11-1
J gene: TRBJ2-5
clone size: NA
D gene: TRBD1

CDR3 protein: CASSKSSGQETQYF
CDR3 DNA: TGCGCCAGCAGCAAATCTAGCGGCCAAGAGACCCAGTACTTC
V gene: TRBV5-1
J gene: TRBJ2-5
clone size: few
D gene: TRBD2

CDR3 protein: CASRMGQSTNEKLFF
CDR3 DNA: TGCGCCAGCAGGATGGGACAGTCAACTAATGAAAAACTGTTTTTT
V gene: TRBV5-1
J gene: TRBJ1-4
clone size: few
D gene: TRBD1

CDR3 protein: CASSDGGPRDEQYF
CDR3 DNA: TGTGCCAGCAGTGACGGAGGCCCCAGAGACGAGCAGTACTTC
V gene: TRBV6-1
J gene: TRBJ2-7
clone size: NA
D gene: NA

CDR3 protein: CASSQPGPRTGGGVNTEAFF
CDR3 DNA: TGCGCCAGCAGTCAGCCCGGACCTCGGACAGGGGGCGGCGTGAACACTGAAGCTTTCTTT
V gene: TRBV23-1
J gene: TRBJ1-1
clone size: once
D gene: TRBD1

CDR3 protein: CASSSRGTGNQETQYF
CDR3 DNA: TGTGCCAGCAGTTCCCGGGGGACGGGGAACCAAGAGACCCAGTACTTC
V gene: TRBV28
J gene: TRBJ2-5
clone size: NA
D gene: NA

CDR3 protein: CASSRQGLNEQFF
CDR3 DNA: TGTGCCAGCAGCAGACAGGGGCTGAATGAGCAGTTCTTC
V gene: TRBV7-9
J gene: TRBJ2-1
clone size: once
D gene: TRBD1

CDR3 protein: CASSRDYSNQPQHF
CDR3 DNA: TGTGCCAGCAGCCGGGATTATAGCAATCAGCCCCAGCATTTT
V gene: TRBV7-9
J gene: TRBJ1-5
clone size: once
D gene: NA

CDR3 protein: CASSLGTASTDTQYF
CDR3 DNA: TGTGCTAGCAGCTTAGGCACAGCTAGCACAGATACGCAGTATTTT
V gene: TRBV7-7
J gene: TRBJ2-3
clone size: NA
D gene: NA

CDR3 protein: CASSPNTGTSLYNEQFF
CDR3 DNA: TGCGCCAGCAGCCCGAACACCGGGACTAGCCTCTACAATGAGCAGTTCTTC
V gene: TRBV5-1
J gene: TRBJ2-1
clone size: once
D gene: TRBD2

CDR3 protein: CASSGESATYGYTF
CDR3 DNA: TGTGCCAGCAGTGGGGAGTCGGCAACATATGGCTACACCTTC
V gene: TRBV2
J gene: TRBJ1-2
clone size: NA
D gene: NA

CDR3 protein: CASSSPRDSDTGELFF
CDR3 DNA: TGTGCCAGCAGCTCCCCTCGGGACAGCGACACCGGGGAGCTGTTTTTT
V gene: TRBV9
J gene: TRBJ2-2
clone size: NA
D gene: TRBD1

CDR3 protein: CASSRGGYPYEQYF
CDR3 DNA: TGTGCCAGCAGCCGGGGGGGATACCCCTACGAGCAGTACTTC
V gene: TRBV14
J gene: TRBJ2-7
clone size: NA
D gene: TRBD2

CDR3 protein: CATASGEVTDTQYF
CDR3 DNA: TGCGCCACCGCTAGCGGGGAAGTCACAGATACGCAGTATTTT
V gene: TRBV5-1
J gene: TRBJ2-3
clone size: NA
D gene: TRBD2

CDR3 protein: CASRTSGGSTGELFF
CDR3 DNA: TGTGCCAGCAGGACTAGCGGGGGGAGCACCGGGGAGCTGTTTTTT
V gene: TRBV27
J gene: TRBJ2-2
clone size: once
D gene: TRBD2

CDR3 protein: CASSPLGQWSTTDTQYF
CDR3 DNA: TGTGCCAGCAGTCCACTGGGACAGTGGTCGACCACAGATACGCAGTATTTT
V gene: TRBV28
J gene: TRBJ2-3
clone size: NA
D gene: TRBD1

CDR3 protein: CASSSGQGRLNTGELFF
CDR3 DNA: TGCGCCAGCAGCTCGGGTCAAGGTCGCCTGAACACCGGGGAGCTGTTTTTT
V gene: TRBV5-1
J gene: TRBJ2-2
clone size: once
D gene: NA

CDR3 protein: CASSPTTGGPYTEAFF
CDR3 DNA: TGTGCCAGCAGCCCAACGACAGGGGGCCCCTACACTGAAGCTTTCTTT
V gene: TRBV9
J gene: TRBJ1-1
clone size: NA
D gene: TRBD1

CDR3 protein: CARTPVGNLDEQFF
CDR3 DNA: TGTGCCAGGACTCCCGTAGGCAATCTTGATGAGCAGTTCTTC
V gene: TRBV5-3
J gene: TRBJ2-1
clone size: NA
D gene: NA

CDR3 protein: CASTTSPDSKNIQYF
CDR3 DNA: TGCGCCAGCACCACCAGTCCTGACTCCAAAAACATTCAGTACTTC
V gene: TRBV5-1
J gene: TRBJ2-4
clone size: NA
D gene: NA

CDR3 protein: CASSESRGLSTGELFF
CDR3 DNA: TGCGCCAGCAGTGAGTCGCGGGGATTATCGACCGGGGAGCTGTTTTTT
V gene: TRBV10-2
J gene: TRBJ2-2
clone size: NA
D gene: NA

CDR3 protein: CASSPAGGETQYF
CDR3 DNA: TGCGCCAGCTCCCCGGCCGGGGGAGAGACCCAGTACTTC
V gene: TRBV4-3
J gene: TRBJ2-5
clone size: NA
D gene: NA

CDR3 protein: CASREEGQATYEQYF
CDR3 DNA: TGTGCCAGTAGGGAAGAGGGACAGGCCACCTACGAGCAGTACTTC
V gene: TRBV19
J gene: TRBJ2-7
clone size: NA
D gene: TRBD1

CDR3 protein: CASSVDRGSYEQYF
CDR3 DNA: TGTGCCAGCAGTGTGGACAGGGGTTCCTACGAGCAGTACTTC
V gene: TRBV27
J gene: TRBJ2-7
clone size: NA
D gene: TRBD1

CDR3 protein: CASSELLRTDTQYF
CDR3 DNA: TGTGCCAGCAGTGAACTCCTACGCACAGATACGCAGTATTTT
V gene: TRBV2
J gene: TRBJ2-3
clone size: NA
D gene: NA

CDR3 protein: CASSSGRWDQPQHF
CDR3 DNA: NA
V gene: TRBV28
J gene: TRBJ1-5
clone size: NA
D gene: NA

CDR3 protein: CASSFGGSAYEQYF
CDR3 DNA: TGTGCCAGCAGTTTCGGGGGGTCGGCCTACGAGCAGTACTTC
V gene: TRBV27
J gene: TRBJ2-7
clone size: NA
D gene: TRBD2

CDR3 protein: CASIQANQPQHF
CDR3 DNA: TGTGCCAGCATACAGGCAAATCAGCCCCAGCATTTT
V gene: TRBV28
J gene: TRBJ1-5
clone size: NA
D gene: NA